This T cell receptor beta chain comes out of a study of vaccination and CD4 T cells after COVID-19. On the study more broadly: Convalescent donors totaled six males and four females, including two who were Hispanic. Researchers treated cells with overlapping spike peptides taken from SARS-CoV-2, HCoV-NL63, HCoV-OC43 and HCoV-229E. Control cultures, each given a CEFX pool, an HIV-1 Nef pool, or no peptide, were included.

CDR1 is SGHVS, CDR2 FNYEAQ, per germline. Trimming cost V 0 bases and J 1 base; bases outside gene matches: 6. This CDR3 comprises 16 residues. Described treatment: approximately 10-day PBMC culture with coronavirus spike peptide pools or control peptides (ViraFEST assay). An Oncomine TCR Beta short-read assay was used to sequence the DNA from cultured CD4+ T cells. TCRdb ran MiXCR on the PCR reads and lists one entry per CDR3 protein. The data hold around 13,000 distinct CDR3 sequences, with roughly four fifths observed a single time. Details on this clonotype: Antigen unknown.

This chain joins TRBV7-6 and TRBJ2-7, with TRBD2 matching 7 bases. The source of this sequence is a human donor who received a COVID-19 vaccine. The starting material was CD4+ T cells from blood, cultured in vitro, obtained after SARS-CoV-2 vaccination. CDR3 nucleotide sequence: TGTGCCAGCAGCTTAGCGCGTGGGGGGGAATCCTACGAGCAGTACTTC. It translates to CASSLARGGESYEQYF.